This T cell receptor (beta chain) appears in the sequencing data of a study of human T cells and chemical hapten exposure. Study-wide background: Minor pooled library volume differences mainly drove per-sample TCR yield variation.

Unique molecular identifiers were affixed to discrete cDNA molecules within the library. In the original analysis: Samples held a median of 95,638 TCRs, range roughly 23,224–750,000. Via MiXCR, TCRdb re-called the RACE reads, giving one row per CDR3 protein. Clone size and V and J calls follow TCRdb, not the original study. Of some 120,000 distinct CDR3 sequences in the sample, roughly 9.5% were seen once. Regarding the study as a whole: After DPC sensitization, TCRs above 1 in 1000 frequency showed no change.

Germline V gives CDR1 LNHDA, CDR2 SQIVND (reference sequence). Trimming pared 6 bases from V and 2 bases from J, leaving 16 bases between. This CDR3 is built from 15 residues. As for time point: healthy volunteer bleed at 2 weeks. The authors' total RNA extraction used unfractionated whole blood. This clonotype has only a few counts. Its antigen is unknown. This chain connects TRBV19 to TRBJ2-5, with D tentatively TRBD1 (5 bases). The source is a male donor in good health. Some clones in this sample may be carry-over from other donors' samples. Sequencing used whole blood. The CDR3 here is CASSPAGLTQETQYF. The CDR3 nucleotides read TGTGCCAGTAGCCCTGCAGGGTTAACTCAAGAGACCCAGTACTTC.